This T cell receptor (beta chain) originates from a study of chemoradiotherapy in HPV16-positive cancers. Study summary: Candidate HPV-specific clones and shared TCR motifs came from a couple of HPV16-positive patients.

CDR3 length: 16 residues. Germline trimming cut 4 bases from V and 7 bases from J; bases unmatched to any gene: 8. Looked up from germline, CDR1 is SGHNT and CDR2 is YYREEE (reference sequence). Findings of the study overall: During treatment, candidate HPV-specific clones and E7-related motifs expanded in tumor.

The repertoire was sequenced with immunoSEQ multiplex PCR; TCRdb's copy has only in-frame clones and lacks some. The data hold roughly 28,000 clones, with more than 75% observed a single time. A word on this clone: Antigen unknown.

This sequence joins TRBV5-4 and TRBJ1-6, with 10 bases fitting TRBD1. The input for sequencing was blood, taken from a patient who underwent chemoradiotherapy. This TCR was sampled from a human donor with HPV-associated anogenital cancer. The DNA for the CDR3 is TGTGCCAGCAGCGGTAGGACAGGGGGAGGCAATTCACCCCTCCACTTT. Protein product: CASSGRTGGGNSPLHF. The full variable domain, completed using reference TRBV5-4 and TRBJ1-6, is ETGVTQSPTHLIKTRGQQVTLRCSSQSGHNTVSWYQQALGQGPQFIFQYYREEENGRGNFPPRFSGLQFPNYSSELNVNALELDDSALYLCASSGRTGGGNSPLHFGNGTRLTVT.